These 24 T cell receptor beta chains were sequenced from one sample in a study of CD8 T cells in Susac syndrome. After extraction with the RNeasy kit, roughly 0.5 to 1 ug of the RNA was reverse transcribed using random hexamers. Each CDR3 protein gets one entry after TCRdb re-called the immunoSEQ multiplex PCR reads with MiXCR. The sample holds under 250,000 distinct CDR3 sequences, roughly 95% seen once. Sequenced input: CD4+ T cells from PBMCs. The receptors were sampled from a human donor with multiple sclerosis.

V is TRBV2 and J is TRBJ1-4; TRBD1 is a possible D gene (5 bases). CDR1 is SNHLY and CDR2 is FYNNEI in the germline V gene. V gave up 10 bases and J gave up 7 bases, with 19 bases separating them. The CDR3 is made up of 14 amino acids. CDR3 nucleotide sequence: TGTGCCACCTCGCGGGGACCTCGGGGTGAAAAACTGTTTTTT. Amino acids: CATSRGPRGEKLFF.

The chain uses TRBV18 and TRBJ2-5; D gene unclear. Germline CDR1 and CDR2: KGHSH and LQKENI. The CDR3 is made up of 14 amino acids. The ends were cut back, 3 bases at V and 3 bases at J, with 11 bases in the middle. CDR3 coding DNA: TGTGCCAGCTCACCGGAGCTCGGAGAAGAGACCCAGTACTTC. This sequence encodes CASSPELGEETQYF.

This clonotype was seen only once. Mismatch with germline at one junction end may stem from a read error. CDR3 sequence reads: CSVGPYSENTIYF. The CDR3 coding sequence is TGCAGCGTCGGACCGTACTCTGAAAACACCATATATTTT. This chain links TRBV20-1 with TRBJ1-3; D is unresolved. This CDR3 is built from 13 residues. The germline V gene has CDR1 DFQATT and CDR2 SNEGSKA (reference sequence).

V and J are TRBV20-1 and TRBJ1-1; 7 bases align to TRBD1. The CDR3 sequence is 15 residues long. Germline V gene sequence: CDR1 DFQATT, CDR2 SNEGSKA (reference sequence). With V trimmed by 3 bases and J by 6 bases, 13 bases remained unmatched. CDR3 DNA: TGCAGTGCTAGTACCCACACAGGGGCCCGGGCTGAAGCTTTCTTT. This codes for CSASTHTGARAEAFF.

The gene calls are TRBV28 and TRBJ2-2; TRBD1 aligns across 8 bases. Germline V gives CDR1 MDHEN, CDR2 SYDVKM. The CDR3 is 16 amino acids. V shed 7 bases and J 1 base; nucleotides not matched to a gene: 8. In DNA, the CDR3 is TGTGCCAGCACCCTTGGACAGGGTTGGAACACCGGGGAGCTGTTTTTT. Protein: CASTLGQGWNTGELFF. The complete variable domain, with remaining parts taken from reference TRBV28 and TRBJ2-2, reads DVKVTQSSRYLVKRTGEKVFLECVQDMDHENMFWYRQDPGLGLRLIYFSYDVKMKEKGDIPEGYSVSREKKERFSLILESASTNQTSMYLCASTLGQGWNTGELFFGEGSRLTVL.

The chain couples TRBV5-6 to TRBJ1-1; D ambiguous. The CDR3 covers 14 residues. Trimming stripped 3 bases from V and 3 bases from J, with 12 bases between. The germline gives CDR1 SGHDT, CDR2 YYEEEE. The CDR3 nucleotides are TGTGCCAGCAGCTCGGGGTGGGGTGACACTGAAGCTTTCTTT. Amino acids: CASSSGWGDTEAFF.

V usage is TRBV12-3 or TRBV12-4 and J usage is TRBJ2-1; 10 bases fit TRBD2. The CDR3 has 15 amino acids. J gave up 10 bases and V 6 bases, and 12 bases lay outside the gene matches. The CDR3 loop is CASSPRLAGAREQFF. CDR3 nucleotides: TGTGCCAGCAGCCCTAGGCTAGCGGGAGCTAGGGAGCAGTTCTTC.

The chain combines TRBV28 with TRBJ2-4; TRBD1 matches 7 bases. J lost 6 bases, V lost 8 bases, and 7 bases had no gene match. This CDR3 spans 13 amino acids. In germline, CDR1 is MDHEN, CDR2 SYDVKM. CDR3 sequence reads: CASGLGQINIQYF. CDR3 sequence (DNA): TGTGCCAGCGGGTTGGGACAGATAAACATTCAGTACTTC. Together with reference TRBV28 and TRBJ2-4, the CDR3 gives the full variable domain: DVKVTQSSRYLVKRTGEKVFLECVQDMDHENMFWYRQDPGLGLRLIYFSYDVKMKEKGDIPEGYSVSREKKERFSLILESASTNQTSMYLCASGLGQINIQYFGAGTRLSVL.

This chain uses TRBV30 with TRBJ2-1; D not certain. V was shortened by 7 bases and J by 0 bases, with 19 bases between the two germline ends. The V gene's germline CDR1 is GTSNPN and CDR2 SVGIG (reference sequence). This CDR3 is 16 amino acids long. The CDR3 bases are TGTGCCTTTTCCCAGCGAGACGTAAGCTCCTACAATGAGCAGTTCTTC. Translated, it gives CAFSQRDVSSYNEQFF.

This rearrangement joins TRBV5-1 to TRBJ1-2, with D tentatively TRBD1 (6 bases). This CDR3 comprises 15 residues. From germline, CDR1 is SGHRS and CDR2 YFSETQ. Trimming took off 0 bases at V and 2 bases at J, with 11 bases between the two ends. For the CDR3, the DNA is TGCGCCAGCAGCTTGGATATGGGACAAAACTATGGCTACACCTTC. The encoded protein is CASSLDMGQNYGYTF.

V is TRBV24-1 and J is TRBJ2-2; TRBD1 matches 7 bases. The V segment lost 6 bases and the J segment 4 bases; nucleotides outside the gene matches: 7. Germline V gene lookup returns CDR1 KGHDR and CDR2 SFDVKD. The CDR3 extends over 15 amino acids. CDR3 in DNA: TGTGCCACCAGTCCGGGACAGACCCTCACCGGGGAGCTGTTTTTT. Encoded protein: CATSPGQTLTGELFF.

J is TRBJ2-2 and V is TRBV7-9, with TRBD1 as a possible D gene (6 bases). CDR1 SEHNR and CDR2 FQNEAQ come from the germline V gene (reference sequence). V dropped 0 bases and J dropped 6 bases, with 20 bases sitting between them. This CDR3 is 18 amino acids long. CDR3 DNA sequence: TGTGCCAGCAGCTTAGCGGAGCCCGGGACACCAGGGGCCGGGGAGCTGTTTTTT. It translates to CASSLAEPGTPGAGELFF.

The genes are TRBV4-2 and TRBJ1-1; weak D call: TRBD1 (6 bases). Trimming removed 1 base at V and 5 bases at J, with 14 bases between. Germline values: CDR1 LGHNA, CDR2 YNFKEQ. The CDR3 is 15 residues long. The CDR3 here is CASSQAHREGTEAFF. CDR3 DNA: TGTGCCAGCAGCCAAGCTCACAGGGAAGGGACTGAAGCTTTCTTT.

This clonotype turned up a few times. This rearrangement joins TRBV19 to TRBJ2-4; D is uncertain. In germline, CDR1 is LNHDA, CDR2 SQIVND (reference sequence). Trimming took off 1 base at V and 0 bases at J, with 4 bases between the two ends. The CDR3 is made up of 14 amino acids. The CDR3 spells CASSIGGAKNIQYF. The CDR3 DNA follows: TGTGCCAGTAGTATAGGGGGAGCCAAAAACATTCAGTACTTC.

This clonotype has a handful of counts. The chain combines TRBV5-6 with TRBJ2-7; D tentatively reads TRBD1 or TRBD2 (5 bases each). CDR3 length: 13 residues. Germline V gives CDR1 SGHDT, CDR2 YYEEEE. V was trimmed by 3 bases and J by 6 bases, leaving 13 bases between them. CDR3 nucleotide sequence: TGTGCCAGCAGCTCCGTCCGGGGCTTCGAGCAGTACTTC. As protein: CASSSVRGFEQYF. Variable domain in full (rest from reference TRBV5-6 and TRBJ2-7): DAGVTQSPTHLIKTRGQQVTLRCSPKSGHDTVSWYQQALGQGPQFIFQYYEEEERQRGNFPDRFSGHQFPNYSSELNVNALLLGDSALYLCASSSVRGFEQYFGPGTRLTVT.

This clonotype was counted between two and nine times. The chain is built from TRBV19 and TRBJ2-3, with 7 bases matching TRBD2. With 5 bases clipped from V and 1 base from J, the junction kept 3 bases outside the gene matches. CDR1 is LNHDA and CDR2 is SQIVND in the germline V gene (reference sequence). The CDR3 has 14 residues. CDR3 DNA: TGTGCCAGTAGTTCGGGGGGAGGCACAGATACGCAGTATTTT. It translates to CASSSGGGTDTQYF.

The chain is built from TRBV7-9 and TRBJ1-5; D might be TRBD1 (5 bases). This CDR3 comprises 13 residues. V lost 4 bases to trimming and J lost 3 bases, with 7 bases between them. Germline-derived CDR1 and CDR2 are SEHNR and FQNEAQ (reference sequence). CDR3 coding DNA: TGTGCCAGCAGCTCGACAGCCAATCAGCCCCAGCATTTT. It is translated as CASSSTANQPQHF.

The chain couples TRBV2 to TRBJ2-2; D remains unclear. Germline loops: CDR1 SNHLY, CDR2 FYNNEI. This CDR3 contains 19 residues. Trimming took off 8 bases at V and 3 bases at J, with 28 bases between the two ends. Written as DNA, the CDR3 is TGTGCCAGCGCCTCAAATTTTATTCTTTTGGGCAGTTACACCGGGGAGCTGTTTTTT. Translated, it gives CASASNFILLGSYTGELFF.

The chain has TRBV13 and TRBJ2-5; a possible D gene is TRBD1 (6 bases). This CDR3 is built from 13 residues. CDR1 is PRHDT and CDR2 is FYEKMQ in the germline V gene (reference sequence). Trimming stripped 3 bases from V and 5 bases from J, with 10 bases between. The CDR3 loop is CASSLRQGETQYF. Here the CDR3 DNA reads TGTGCCAGCAGCTTGCGGCAGGGGGAGACCCAGTACTTC.

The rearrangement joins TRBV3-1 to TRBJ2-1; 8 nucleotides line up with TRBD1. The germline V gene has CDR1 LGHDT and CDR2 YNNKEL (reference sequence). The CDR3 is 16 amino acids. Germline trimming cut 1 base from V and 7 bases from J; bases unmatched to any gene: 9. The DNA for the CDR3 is TGTGCCAGCAGCCAAGTTTCAGGGGGCGCGAGGAATGAGCAGTTCTTC. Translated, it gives CASSQVSGGARNEQFF.

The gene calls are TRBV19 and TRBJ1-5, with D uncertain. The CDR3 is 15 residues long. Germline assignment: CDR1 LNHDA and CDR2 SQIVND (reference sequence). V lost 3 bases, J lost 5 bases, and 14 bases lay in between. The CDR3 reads CASSIWQREHQPQHF. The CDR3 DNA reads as TGTGCCAGTAGTATCTGGCAACGGGAGCATCAGCCCCAGCATTTT.

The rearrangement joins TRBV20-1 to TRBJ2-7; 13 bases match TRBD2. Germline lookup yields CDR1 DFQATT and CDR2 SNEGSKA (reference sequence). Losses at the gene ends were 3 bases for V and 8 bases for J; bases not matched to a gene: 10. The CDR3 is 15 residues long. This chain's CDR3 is CSARGRLAGGAQQYV. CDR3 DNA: TGCAGTGCTAGGGGGCGACTAGCGGGAGGAGCCCAGCAGTACGTC.

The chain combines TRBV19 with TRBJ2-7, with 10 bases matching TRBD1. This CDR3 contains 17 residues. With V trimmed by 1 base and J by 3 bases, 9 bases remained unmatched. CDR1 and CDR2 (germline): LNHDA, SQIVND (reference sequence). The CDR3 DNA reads TGTGCCAGTAGTATAGCTCAAGGGACAGGGGTCGTCTACGAGCAGTACTTC. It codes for CASSIAQGTGVVYEQYF.

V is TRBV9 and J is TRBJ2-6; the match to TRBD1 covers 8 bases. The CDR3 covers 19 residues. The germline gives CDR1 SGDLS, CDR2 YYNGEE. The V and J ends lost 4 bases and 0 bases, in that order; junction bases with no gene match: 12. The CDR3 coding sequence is TGTGCCAGCAGCAATCCGACAGGGGAAGCTGCCTCTGGGGCCAACGTCCTGACTTTC. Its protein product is CASSNPTGEAASGANVLTF.